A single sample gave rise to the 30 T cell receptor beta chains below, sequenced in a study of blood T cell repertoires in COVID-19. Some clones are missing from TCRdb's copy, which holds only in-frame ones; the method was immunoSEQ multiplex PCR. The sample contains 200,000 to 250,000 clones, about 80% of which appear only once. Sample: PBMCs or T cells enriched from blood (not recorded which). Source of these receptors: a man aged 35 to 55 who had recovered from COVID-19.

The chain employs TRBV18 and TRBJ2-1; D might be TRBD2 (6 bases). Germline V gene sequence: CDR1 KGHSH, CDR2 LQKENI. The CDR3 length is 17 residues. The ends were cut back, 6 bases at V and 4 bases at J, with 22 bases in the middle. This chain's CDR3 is CASSLQDYPSPYNEQFF. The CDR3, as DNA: TGTGCCAGCTCCCTCCAGGACTACCCCTCTCCATACAATGAGCAGTTCTTC. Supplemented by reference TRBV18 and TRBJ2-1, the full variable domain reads NAGVMQNPRHLVRRRGQEARLRCSPMKGHSHVYWYRQLPEEGLKFMVYLQKENIIDESGMPKERFSAEFPKEGPSILRIQQVVRGDSAAYFCASSLQDYPSPYNEQFFGPGTRLTVL.

CDR3 protein: CATNPNTGTAYGYTF. For the CDR3, the DNA is TGTGCCACCAACCCTAATACCGGGACAGCCTATGGCTACACCTTC. V usage is TRBV15 and J usage is TRBJ1-2; TRBD1 matches at 7 bases. Germline V gene data show CDR1 as LNHNV and CDR2 as YYDKDF (reference sequence). Unmatched junction bases numbered 12, after V lost 7 bases and J lost 4 bases. This CDR3 contains 15 residues.

CDR3 sequence (DNA): TGTGCCAGTAGCACGACAGGGGTCCCGTACTATGGCTACACCTTC. It yields the protein CASSTTGVPYYGYTF. The chain carries TRBV19 and TRBJ1-2, with TRBD1 identical over 8 bases. The CDR3 sequence is 15 residues long. With V trimmed by 6 bases and J by 3 bases, 9 bases remained unmatched. Germline loops: CDR1 LNHDA, CDR2 SQIVND (reference sequence).

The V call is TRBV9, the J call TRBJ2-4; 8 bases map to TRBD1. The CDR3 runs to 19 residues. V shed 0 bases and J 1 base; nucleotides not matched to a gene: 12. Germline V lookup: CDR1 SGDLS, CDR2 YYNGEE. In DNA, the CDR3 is TGTGCCAGCAGCGTAGACCCACAGGGGGGTAATGGGGCCAAAAACATTCAGTACTTC. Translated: CASSVDPQGGNGAKNIQYF.

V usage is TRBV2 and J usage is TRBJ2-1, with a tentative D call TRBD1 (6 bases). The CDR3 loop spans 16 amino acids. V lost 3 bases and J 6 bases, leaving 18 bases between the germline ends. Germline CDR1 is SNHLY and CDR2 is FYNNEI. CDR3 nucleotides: TGTGCCAGCAGTGATGTAGGGGGACGTCGTCCCAATGAGCAGTTCTTC. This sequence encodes CASSDVGGRRPNEQFF.

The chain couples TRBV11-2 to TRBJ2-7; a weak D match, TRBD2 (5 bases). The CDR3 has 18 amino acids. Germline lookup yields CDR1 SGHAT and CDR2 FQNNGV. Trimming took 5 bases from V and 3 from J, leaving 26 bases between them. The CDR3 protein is CASSQSTTRGGIGYEQYF. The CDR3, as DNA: TGTGCCAGCAGCCAAAGTACCACCCGGGGTGGGATCGGCTACGAGCAGTACTTC.

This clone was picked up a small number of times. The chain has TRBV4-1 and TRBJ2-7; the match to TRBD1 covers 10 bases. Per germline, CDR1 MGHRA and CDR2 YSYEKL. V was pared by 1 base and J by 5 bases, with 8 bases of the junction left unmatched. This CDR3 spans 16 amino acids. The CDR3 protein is CASSQGWGQGIDEQYF. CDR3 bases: TGCGCCAGCAGCCAAGGTTGGGGACAGGGGATCGACGAGCAGTACTTC.

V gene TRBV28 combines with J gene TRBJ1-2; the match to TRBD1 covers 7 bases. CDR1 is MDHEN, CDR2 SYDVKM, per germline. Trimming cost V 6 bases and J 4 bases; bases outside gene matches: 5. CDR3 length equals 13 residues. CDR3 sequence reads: CASRGDRAYGYTF. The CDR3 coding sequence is TGTGCCAGCAGAGGTGACAGGGCCTATGGCTACACCTTC.

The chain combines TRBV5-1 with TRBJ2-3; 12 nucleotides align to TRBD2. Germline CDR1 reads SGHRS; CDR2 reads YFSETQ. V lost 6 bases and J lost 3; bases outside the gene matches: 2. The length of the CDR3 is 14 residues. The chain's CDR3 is CASTGLAGTDTQYF. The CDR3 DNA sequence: TGCGCCAGCACCGGACTAGCGGGAACAGATACGCAGTATTTT.

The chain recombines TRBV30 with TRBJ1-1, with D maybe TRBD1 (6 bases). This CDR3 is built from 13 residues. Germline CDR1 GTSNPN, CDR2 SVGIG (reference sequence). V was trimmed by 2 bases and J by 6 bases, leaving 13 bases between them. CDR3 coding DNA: TGTGCCTGGAGTTTTAAGGGGGTGGCTGAAGCTTTCTTT. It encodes CAWSFKGVAEAFF.

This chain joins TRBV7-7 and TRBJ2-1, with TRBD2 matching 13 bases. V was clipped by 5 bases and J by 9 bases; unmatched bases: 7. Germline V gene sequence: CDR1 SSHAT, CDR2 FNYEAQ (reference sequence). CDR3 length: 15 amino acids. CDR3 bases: TGTGCCAGCAGCCACGGGACTAGCGGGATAGCTGAGCAGTTCTTC. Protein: CASSHGTSGIAEQFF.

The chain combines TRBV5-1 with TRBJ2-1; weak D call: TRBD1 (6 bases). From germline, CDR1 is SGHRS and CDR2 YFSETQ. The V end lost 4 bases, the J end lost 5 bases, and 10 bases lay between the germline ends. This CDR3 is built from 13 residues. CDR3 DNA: TGCGCCAGCAGCCTGGGGGCTAACAATGAGCAGTTCTTC. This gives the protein CASSLGANNEQFF.

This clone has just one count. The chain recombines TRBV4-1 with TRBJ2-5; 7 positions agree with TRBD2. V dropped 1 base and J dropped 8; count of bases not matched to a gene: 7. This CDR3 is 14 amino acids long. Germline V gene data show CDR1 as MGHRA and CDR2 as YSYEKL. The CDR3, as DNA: TGCGCCAGCAGCCAAGGGACTAGTGAAGCAACCCAGTACTTC. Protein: CASSQGTSEATQYF.

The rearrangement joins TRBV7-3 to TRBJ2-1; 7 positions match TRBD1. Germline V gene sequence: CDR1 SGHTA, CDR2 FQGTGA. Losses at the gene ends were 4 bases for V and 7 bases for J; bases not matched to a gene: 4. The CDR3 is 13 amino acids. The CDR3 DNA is TGTGCCAGCAGCTCCTACAGGGGTAATGAGCAGTTCTTC. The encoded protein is CASSSYRGNEQFF.

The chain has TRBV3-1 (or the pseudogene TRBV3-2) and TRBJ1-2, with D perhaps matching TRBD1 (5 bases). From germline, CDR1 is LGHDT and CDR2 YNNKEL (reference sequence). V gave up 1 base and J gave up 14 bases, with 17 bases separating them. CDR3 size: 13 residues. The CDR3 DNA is TGTGCCAGCAGCCAAGGGGGCCCCCAGGGCCCAACCTTC. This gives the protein CASSQGGPQGPTF.

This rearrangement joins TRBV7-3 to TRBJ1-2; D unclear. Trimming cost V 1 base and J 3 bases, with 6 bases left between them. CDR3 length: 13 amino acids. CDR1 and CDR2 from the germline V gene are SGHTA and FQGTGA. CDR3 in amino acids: CASSLRAYYGYTF. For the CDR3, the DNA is TGTGCCAGCAGCTTAAGGGCCTACTATGGCTACACCTTC.

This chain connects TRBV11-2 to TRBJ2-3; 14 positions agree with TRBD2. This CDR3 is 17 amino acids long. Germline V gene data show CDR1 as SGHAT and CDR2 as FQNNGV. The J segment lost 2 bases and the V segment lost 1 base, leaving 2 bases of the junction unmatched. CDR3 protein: CASSLGLAGGYTDTQYF. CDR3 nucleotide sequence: TGTGCCAGCAGCTTAGGACTAGCGGGAGGGTACACAGATACGCAGTATTTT. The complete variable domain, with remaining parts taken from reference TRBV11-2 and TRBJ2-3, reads EAGVAQSPRYKIIEKRQSVAFWCNPISGHATLYWYQQILGQGPKLLIQFQNNGVVDDSQLPKDRFSAERLKGVDSTLKIQPAKLEDSAVYLCASSLGLAGGYTDTQYFGPGTRLTVL.

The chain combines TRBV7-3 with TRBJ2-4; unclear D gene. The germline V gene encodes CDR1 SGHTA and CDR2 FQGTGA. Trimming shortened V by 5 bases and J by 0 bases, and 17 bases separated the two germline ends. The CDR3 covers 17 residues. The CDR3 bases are TGTGCCAGCAGCCCCAGTCGCGACACCTTAGCCAAAAACATTCAGTACTTC. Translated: CASSPSRDTLAKNIQYF.

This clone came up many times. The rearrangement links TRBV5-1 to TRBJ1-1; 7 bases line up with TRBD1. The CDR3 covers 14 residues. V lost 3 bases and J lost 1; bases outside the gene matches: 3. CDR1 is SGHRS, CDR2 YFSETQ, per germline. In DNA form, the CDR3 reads TGCGCCAGCAGCTGGACAGGCTCGAACACTGAAGCTTTCTTT. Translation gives CASSWTGSNTEAFF.

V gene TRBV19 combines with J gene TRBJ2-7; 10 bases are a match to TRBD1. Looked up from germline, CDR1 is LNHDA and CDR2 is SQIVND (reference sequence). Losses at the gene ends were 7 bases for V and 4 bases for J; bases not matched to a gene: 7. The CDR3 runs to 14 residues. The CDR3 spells CASTARQGAYEQYF. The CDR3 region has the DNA TGTGCCAGTACCGCTCGACAGGGGGCATACGAGCAGTACTTC.

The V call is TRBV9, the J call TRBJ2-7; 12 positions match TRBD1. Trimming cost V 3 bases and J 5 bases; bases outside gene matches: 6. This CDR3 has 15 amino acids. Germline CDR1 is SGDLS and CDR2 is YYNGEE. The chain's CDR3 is CASSATGTGGHEQYF. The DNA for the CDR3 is TGTGCCAGCAGCGCCACCGGGACAGGGGGCCACGAGCAGTACTTC.

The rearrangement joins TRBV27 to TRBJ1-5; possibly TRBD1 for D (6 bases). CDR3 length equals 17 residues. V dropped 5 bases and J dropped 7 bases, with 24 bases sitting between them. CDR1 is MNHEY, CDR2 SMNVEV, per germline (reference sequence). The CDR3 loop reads CASSVNYRVLRGQPQHF. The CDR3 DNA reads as TGTGCCAGCAGTGTGAACTACAGGGTCCTAAGAGGACAGCCCCAGCATTTT.

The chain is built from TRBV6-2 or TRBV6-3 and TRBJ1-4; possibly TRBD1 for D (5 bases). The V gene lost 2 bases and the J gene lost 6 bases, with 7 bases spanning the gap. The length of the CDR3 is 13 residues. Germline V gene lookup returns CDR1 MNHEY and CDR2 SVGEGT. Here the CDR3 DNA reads TGTGCCAGCAGTTACGTCAGGGATGAAAAACTGTTTTTT. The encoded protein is CASSYVRDEKLFF.

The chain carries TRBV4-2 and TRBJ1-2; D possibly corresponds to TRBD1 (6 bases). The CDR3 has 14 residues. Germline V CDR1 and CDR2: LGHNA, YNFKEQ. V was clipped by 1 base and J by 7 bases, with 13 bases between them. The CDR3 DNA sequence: TGTGCCAGCAGCCAAGCTAGGGACACAGCTGGCTACACCTTC. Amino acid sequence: CASSQARDTAGYTF.

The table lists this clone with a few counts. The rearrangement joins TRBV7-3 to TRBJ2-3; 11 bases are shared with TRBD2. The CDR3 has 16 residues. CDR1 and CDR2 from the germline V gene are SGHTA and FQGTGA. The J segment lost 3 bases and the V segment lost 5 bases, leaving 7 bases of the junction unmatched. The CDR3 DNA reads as TGTGCCAGCAGCAGAAGGGCTAGCGGGAGGACAGATACGCAGTATTTT. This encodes CASSRRASGRTDTQYF. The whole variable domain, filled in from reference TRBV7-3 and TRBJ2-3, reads GAGVSQTPSNKVTEKGKYVELRCDPISGHTALYWYRQSLGQGPEFLIYFQGTGAADDSGLPNDRFFAVRPEGSVSTLKIQRTERGDSAVYLCASSRRASGRTDTQYFGPGTRLTVL.

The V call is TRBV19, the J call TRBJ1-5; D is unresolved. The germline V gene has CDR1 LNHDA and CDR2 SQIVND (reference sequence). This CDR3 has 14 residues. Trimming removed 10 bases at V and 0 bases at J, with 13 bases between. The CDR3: CATTGPYSNQPQHF. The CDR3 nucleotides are TGTGCCACTACTGGGCCCTATAGCAATCAGCCCCAGCATTTT.

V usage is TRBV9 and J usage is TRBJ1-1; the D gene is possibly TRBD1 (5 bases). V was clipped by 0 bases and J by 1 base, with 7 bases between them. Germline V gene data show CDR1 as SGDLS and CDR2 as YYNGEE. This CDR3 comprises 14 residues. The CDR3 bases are TGTGCCAGCAGCGTAGGACAGTCGAACACTGAAGCTTTCTTT. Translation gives CASSVGQSNTEAFF. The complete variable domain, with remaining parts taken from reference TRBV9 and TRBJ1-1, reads DSGVTQTPKHLITATGQRVTLRCSPRSGDLSVYWYQQSLDQGLQFLIQYYNGEERAKGNILERFSAQQFPDLHSELNLSSLELGDSALYFCASSVGQSNTEAFFGQGTRLTVV.

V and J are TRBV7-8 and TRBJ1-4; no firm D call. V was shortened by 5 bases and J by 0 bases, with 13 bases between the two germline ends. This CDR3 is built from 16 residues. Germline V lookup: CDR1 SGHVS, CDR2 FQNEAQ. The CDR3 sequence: CASSLGPAATNEKLFF. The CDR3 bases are TGTGCCAGCAGCCTCGGGCCAGCGGCAACTAATGAAAAACTGTTTTTT.

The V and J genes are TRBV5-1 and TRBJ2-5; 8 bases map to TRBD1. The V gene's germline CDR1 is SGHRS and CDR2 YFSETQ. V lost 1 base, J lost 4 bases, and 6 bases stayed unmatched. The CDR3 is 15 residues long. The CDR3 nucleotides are TGCGCCAGCAGCTTGAGACAGGGGCTGGGAGAGACCCAGTACTTC. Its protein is CASSLRQGLGETQYF.

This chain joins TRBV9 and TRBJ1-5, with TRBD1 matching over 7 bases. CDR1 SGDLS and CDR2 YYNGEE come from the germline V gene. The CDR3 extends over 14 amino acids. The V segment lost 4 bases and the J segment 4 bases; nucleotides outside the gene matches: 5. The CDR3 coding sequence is TGTGCCAGCAGCCCCTGGACAGGTAATCAGCCCCAGCATTTT. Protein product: CASSPWTGNQPQHF.